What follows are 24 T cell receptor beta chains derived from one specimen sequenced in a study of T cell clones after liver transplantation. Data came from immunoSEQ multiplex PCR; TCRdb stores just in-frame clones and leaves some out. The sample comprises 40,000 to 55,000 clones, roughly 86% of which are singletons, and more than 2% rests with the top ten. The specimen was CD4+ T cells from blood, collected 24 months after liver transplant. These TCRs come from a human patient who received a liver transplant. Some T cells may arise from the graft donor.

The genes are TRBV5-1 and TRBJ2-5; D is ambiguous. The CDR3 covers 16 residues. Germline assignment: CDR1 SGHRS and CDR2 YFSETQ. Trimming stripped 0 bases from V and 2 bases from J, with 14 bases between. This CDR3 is CASSLALSLLQETQYF. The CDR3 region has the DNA TGCGCCAGCAGCTTGGCCCTTTCACTATTACAAGAGACCCAGTACTTC.

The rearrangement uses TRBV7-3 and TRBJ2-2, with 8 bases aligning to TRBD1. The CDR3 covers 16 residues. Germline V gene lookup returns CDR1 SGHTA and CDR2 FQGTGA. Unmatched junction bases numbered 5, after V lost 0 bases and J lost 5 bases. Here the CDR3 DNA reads TGTGCCAGCAGCTTAACCGGTCAGGGGGCGACCGGGGAGCTGTTTTTT. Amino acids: CASSLTGQGATGELFF. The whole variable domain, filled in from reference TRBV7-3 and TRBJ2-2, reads GAGVSQTPSNKVTEKGKYVELRCDPISGHTALYWYRQSLGQGPEFLIYFQGTGAADDSGLPNDRFFAVRPEGSVSTLKIQRTERGDSAVYLCASSLTGQGATGELFFGEGSRLTVL.

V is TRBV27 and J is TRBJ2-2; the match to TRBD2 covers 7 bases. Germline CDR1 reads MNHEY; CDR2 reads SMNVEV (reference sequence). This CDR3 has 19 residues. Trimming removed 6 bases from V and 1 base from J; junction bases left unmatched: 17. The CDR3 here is CASSLFGLAETKNTGELFF. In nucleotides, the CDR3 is TGTGCCAGCAGCCTCTTCGGGCTAGCGGAGACAAAGAACACCGGGGAGCTGTTTTTT.

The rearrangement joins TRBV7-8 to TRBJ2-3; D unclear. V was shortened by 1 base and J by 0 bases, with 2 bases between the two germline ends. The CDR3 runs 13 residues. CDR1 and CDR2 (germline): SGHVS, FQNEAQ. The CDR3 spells CASSLDSTDTQYF. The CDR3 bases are TGTGCCAGCAGCTTAGACAGCACAGATACGCAGTATTTT.

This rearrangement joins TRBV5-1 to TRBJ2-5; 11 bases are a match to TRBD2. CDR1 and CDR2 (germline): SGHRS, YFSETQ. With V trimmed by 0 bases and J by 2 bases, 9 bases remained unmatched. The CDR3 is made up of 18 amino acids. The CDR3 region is CASSLGWTSGRGQETQYF. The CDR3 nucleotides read TGCGCCAGCAGCTTGGGTTGGACTAGCGGGCGGGGGCAAGAGACCCAGTACTTC. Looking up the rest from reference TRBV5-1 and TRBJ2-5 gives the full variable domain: KAGVTQTPRYLIKTRGQQVTLSCSPISGHRSVSWYQQTPGQGLQFLFEYFSETQRNKGNFPGRFSGRQFSNSRSEMNVSTLELGDSALYLCASSLGWTSGRGQETQYFGPGTRLLVL.

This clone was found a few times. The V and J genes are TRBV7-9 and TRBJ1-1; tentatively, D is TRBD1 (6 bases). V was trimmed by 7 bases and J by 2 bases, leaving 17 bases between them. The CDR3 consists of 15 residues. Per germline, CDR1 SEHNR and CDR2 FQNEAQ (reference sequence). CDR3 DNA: TGTGCCAGCATCGTAGCGGCAGGGGAAAACACTGAAGCTTTCTTT. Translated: CASIVAAGENTEAFF.

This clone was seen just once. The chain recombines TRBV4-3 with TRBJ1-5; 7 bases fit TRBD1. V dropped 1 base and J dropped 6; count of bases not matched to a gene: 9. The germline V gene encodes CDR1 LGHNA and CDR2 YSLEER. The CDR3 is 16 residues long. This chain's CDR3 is CASSQATGTFCQPQHF. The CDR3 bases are TGCGCCAGCAGCCAAGCGACAGGGACGTTCTGTCAGCCCCAGCATTTT.

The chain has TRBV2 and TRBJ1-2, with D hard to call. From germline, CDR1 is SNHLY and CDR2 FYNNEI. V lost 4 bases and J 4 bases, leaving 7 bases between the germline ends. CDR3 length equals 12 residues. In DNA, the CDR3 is TGTGCCAGCAGTGTAGGGTCCTATGGCTACACCTTC. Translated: CASSVGSYGYTF.

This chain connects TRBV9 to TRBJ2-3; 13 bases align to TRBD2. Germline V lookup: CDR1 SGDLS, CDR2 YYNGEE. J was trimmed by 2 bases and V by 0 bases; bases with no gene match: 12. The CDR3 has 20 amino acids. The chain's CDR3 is CASSVEGWGLAGSFTDTQYF. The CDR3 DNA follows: TGTGCCAGCAGCGTAGAGGGGTGGGGACTAGCGGGGTCCTTCACAGATACGCAGTATTTT.

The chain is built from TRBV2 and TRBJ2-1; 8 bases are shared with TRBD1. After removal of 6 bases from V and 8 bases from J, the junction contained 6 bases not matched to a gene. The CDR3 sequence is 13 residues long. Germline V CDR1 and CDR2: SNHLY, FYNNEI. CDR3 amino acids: CASSRDRTHEQFF. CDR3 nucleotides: TGTGCCAGCAGCCGGGACAGGACGCATGAGCAGTTCTTC.

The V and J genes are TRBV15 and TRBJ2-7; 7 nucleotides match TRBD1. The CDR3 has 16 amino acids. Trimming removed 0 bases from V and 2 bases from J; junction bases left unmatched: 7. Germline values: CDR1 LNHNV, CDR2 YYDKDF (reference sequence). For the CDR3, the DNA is TGTGCCACCAGCAGAGATTCGGACAGGTGGACCTACGAGCAGTACTTC. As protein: CATSRDSDRWTYEQYF.

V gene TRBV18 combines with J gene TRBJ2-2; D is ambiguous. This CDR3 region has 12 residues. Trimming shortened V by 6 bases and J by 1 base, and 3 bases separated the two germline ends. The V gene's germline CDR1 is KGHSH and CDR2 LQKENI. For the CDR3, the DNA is TGTGCCAGCTCTTTGAACACCGGGGAGCTGTTTTTT. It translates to CASSLNTGELFF.

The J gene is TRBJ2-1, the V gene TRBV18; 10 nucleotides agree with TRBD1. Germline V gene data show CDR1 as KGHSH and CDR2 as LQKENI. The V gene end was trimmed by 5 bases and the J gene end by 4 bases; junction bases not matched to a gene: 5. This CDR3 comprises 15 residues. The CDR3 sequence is CASSSGQGGYNEQFF. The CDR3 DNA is TGTGCCAGCTCATCAGGACAGGGGGGATACAATGAGCAGTTCTTC.

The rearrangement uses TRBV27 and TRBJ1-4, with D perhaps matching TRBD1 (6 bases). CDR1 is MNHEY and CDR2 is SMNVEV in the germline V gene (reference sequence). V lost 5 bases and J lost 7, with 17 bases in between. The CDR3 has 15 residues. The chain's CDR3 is CASSPLLGGPEKLFF. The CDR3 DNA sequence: TGTGCCAGCAGTCCACTTCTTGGGGGGCCTGAAAAACTGTTTTTT.

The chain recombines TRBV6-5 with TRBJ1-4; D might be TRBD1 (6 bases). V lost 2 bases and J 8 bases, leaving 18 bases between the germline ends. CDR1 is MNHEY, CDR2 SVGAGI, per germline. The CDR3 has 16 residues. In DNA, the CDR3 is TGTGCCAGCAGTTACGGGCGGACAGAAGTGGTCGAAAAACTGTTTTTT. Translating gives CASSYGRTEVVEKLFF.

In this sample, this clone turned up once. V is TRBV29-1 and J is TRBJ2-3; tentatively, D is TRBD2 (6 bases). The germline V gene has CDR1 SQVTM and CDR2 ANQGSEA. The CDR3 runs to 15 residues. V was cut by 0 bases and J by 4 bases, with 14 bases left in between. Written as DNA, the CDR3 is TGCAGCGTTGAAGATGGGGGGACCTTCGCAGATACGCAGTATTTT. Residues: CSVEDGGTFADTQYF.

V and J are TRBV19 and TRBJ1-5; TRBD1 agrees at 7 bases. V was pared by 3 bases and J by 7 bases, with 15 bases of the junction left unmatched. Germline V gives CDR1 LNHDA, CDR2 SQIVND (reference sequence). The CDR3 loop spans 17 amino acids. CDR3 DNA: TGTGCCAGTAGTATTCACCGAACAGGGGTGTGGGGGCAGCCCCAGCATTTT. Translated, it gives CASSIHRTGVWGQPQHF.

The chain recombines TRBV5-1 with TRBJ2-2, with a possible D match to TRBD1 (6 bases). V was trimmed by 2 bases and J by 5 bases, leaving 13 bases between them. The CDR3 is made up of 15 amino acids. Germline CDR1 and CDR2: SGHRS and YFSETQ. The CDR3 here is CASSFGGAGTGELFF. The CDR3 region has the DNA TGCGCCAGCAGCTTTGGGGGCGCCGGGACCGGGGAGCTGTTTTTT.

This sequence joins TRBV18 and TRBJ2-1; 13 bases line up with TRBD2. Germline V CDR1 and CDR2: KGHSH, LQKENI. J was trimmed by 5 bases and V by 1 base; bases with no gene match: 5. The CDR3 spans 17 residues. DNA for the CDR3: TGTGCCAGCTCACCACAGTCCGGGACTAGCGGGAACAATGAGCAGTTCTTC. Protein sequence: CASSPQSGTSGNNEQFF.

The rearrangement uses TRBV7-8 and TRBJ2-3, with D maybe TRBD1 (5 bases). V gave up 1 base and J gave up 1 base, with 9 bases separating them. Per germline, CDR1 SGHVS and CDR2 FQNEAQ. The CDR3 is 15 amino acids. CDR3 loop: CASSLEWGGTDTQYF. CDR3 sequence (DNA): TGTGCCAGCAGCTTAGAGTGGGGCGGCACAGATACGCAGTATTTT. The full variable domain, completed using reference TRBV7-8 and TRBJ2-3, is GAGVSQSPRYKVAKRGQDVALRCDPISGHVSLFWYQQALGQGPEFLTYFQNEAQLDKSGLPSDRFFAERPEGSVSTLKIQRTQQEDSAVYLCASSLEWGGTDTQYFGPGTRLTVL.

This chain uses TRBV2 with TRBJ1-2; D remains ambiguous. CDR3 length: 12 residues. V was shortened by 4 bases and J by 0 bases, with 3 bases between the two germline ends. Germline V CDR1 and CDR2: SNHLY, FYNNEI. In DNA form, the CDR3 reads TGTGCCAGCAGTGGAACTAACTATGGCTACACCTTC. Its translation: CASSGTNYGYTF.

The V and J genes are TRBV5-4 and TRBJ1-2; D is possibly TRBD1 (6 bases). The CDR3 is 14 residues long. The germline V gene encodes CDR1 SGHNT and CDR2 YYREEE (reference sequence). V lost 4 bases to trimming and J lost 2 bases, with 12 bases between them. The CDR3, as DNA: TGTGCCAGCAGCCCGGAGGGGGGGAACTATGGCTACACCTTC. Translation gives CASSPEGGNYGYTF.

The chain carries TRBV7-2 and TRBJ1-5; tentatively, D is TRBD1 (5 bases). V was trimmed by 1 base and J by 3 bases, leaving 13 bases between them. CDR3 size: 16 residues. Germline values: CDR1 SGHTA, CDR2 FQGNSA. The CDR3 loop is CASSLGGGSNNQPQHF. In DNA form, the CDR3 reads TGTGCCAGCAGCTTAGGGGGGGGGAGCAACAATCAGCCCCAGCATTTT.

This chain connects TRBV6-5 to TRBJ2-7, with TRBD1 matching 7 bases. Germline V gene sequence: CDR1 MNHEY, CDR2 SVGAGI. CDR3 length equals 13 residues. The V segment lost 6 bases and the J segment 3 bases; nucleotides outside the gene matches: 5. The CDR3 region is CASRLRDSYEQYF. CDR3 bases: TGTGCCAGCAGGCTCCGGGACAGCTACGAGCAGTACTTC.